The clone carrying this TCR beta chain turned up a few times. The antigen remains undetermined. The V end lost 3 bases, the J end lost 4 bases, and 16 bases lay between the germline ends. Germline CDR1 reads ENHRY; CDR2 reads SYGVKD. This CDR3 has 15 residues. The sample comes from a study of blood T cells in healthy people across ages. The study's findings and limits: Diversity was higher, and naive CD4+ cells more numerous, in long-lived donors than in aged donors. Estimated diversity, derived from one million T cells, was regarded as an underestimate.

PCR was performed a second time for 7 to 11 cycles using a sample-barcoded 5' primer and a J-beta primer mix. TCRdb processed the 5' RACE reads anew with MiXCR; each CDR3 protein has one entry. This sample has about 930,000 distinct CDR3 sequences; around 29% occur once, and the top ten carry 10% to 13%. This same sample was also part of a study on T cells of mothers and their children. This second report adds: Three healthy Caucasian mothers and their six children were the donors. Related pairs of mothers and children showed slightly higher, non-significant overlap versus unrelated pairs.

The sequenced material came from blood. V is TRBV10-3 and J is TRBJ2-7; D possibly corresponds to TRBD2 (6 bases). The sequence was collected from a woman aged 35 to 49 in good health. The DNA of the CDR3 is TGTGCCATCAGTGACTCCGGGGGATCGAGGTACGAGCAGTACTTC. Protein product: CAISDSGGSRYEQYF.